The 19 T cell receptor beta chains given below trace back to one sample, sequenced in a study of blood T cell repertoires in COVID-19. Measured with immunoSEQ multiplex PCR; TCRdb has only the in-frame clones, and not every one. Among 250,000 or so clones listed, approximately 89% were seen once. Source material: peripheral blood. Source of these receptors: a man aged 35-49 years with active or convalescent COVID-19.

The chain links TRBV6-5 to TRBJ1-1; D uncertain. The CDR3 length is 12 residues. Germline CDR1 and CDR2: MNHEY and SVGAGI. Trimming cost V 8 bases and J 1 base, with 8 bases left between them. CDR3 DNA sequence: TGTGCCAGCGGTCCGAGGAACACTGAAGCTTTCTTT. Protein sequence: CASGPRNTEAFF.

V gene TRBV5-1 combines with J gene TRBJ2-7, with 11 nucleotides matching TRBD1. CDR1 SGHRS and CDR2 YFSETQ come from the germline V gene. The CDR3 spans 16 residues. Trimming took 2 bases from V and 6 from J; bases not matched to a gene: 10. CDR3: CASSFIGGQGVPEQYF. The CDR3 DNA sequence: TGCGCCAGCAGCTTTATAGGGGGACAGGGGGTACCCGAGCAGTACTTC.

The chain is built from TRBV7-8 and TRBJ1-5; tentative D call: TRBD1 (5 bases). CDR3 length: 16 amino acids. CDR1 is SGHVS, CDR2 FQNEAQ, per germline. V lost 5 bases and J lost 0, with 14 bases in between. The CDR3 spells CASSGFSGGSNQPQHF. The DNA for the CDR3 is TGTGCCAGCAGCGGTTTTTCGGGGGGTAGCAATCAGCCCCAGCATTTT.

The V gene is TRBV18, the J gene TRBJ1-1, with D possibly TRBD1 on 5 matching bases. Germline V lookup: CDR1 KGHSH, CDR2 LQKENI. Trimming cost V 6 bases and J 8 bases, with 16 bases left between them. This CDR3 comprises 13 residues. DNA of the CDR3: TGTGCCAGCTCGCGAGCACAGGCTACAGAAGCTTTCTTT. Its protein product is CASSRAQATEAFF. Full variable domain (rest looked up from reference TRBV18 and TRBJ1-1): NAGVMQNPRHLVRRRGQEARLRCSPMKGHSHVYWYRQLPEEGLKFMVYLQKENIIDESGMPKERFSAEFPKEGPSILRIQQVVRGDSAAYFCASSRAQATEAFFGQGTRLTVV.

The chain employs TRBV11-2 and TRBJ2-3; 9 bases map to TRBD2. The CDR3 totals 15 residues. The J segment lost 4 bases and the V segment lost 2 bases, leaving 4 bases of the junction unmatched. Germline V CDR1 and CDR2: SGHAT, FQNNGV. The CDR3 DNA is TGTGCCAGCAGCTTAAGGCGGGGGGGCCCAGATACGCAGTATTTT. This translates into CASSLRRGGPDTQYF.

The chain is built from TRBV9 and TRBJ2-2; TRBD1 is a possible D gene (5 bases). Trimming stripped 2 bases from V and 0 bases from J, with 11 bases between. This CDR3 comprises 16 residues. Germline-derived CDR1 and CDR2 are SGDLS and YYNGEE. DNA of the CDR3: TGTGCCAGCAGCGTTCGACAGACTCCGAACACCGGGGAGCTGTTTTTT. This sequence encodes CASSVRQTPNTGELFF.

The genes are TRBV10-3 and TRBJ2-1, with 8 positions matching TRBD2. The CDR3 loop spans 15 amino acids. Germline V CDR1 and CDR2: ENHRY, SYGVKD. V shed 3 bases and J 4 bases; nucleotides not matched to a gene: 5. CDR3 in amino acids: CAISDTSGLYNEQFF. As DNA, the CDR3 is TGTGCCATCAGTGATACTAGCGGCCTATACAATGAGCAGTTCTTC.

This clone was counted once. The rearrangement links TRBV27 to TRBJ2-7; 9 nucleotides line up with TRBD1. The length of the CDR3 is 15 residues. The germline gives CDR1 MNHEY, CDR2 SMNVEV (reference sequence). The V segment lost 6 bases and the J segment 0 bases; nucleotides outside the gene matches: 6. CDR3 nucleotide sequence: TGTGCCAGCAGGTGGACAGGGGACCACTCCTACGAGCAGTACTTC. Residues: CASRWTGDHSYEQYF.

There are a few counts of this clone. The chain has TRBV7-2 and TRBJ2-7, with D possibly TRBD1 on 6 matching bases. With 5 bases removed from V and 6 bases from J, the gap between germline ends came to 14 bases. Per the germline V gene, CDR1 is SGHTA and CDR2 is FQGNSA. The CDR3 is 13 amino acids. The CDR3 DNA reads as TGTGCCAGCAGCCTCGATGCCAGGGGCGAGCAGTACTTC. Encoded protein: CASSLDARGEQYF.

The chain joins TRBV30 to TRBJ1-1, with no clear D. V was cut by 6 bases and J by 5 bases, with 16 bases left in between. Germline loops: CDR1 GTSNPN, CDR2 SVGIG (reference sequence). This CDR3 spans 13 amino acids. Here the CDR3 reads CACDDERWTEAFF. As DNA, the CDR3 is TGTGCCTGTGATGACGAGAGGTGGACTGAAGCTTTCTTT. Drawing the rest from reference TRBV30 and TRBJ1-1, the complete variable domain is SQTIHQWPATLVQPVGSPLSLECTVEGTSNPNLYWYRQAAGRGLQLLFYSVGIGQISSEVPQNLSASRPQDRQFILSSKKLLLSDSGFYLCACDDERWTEAFFGQGTRLTVV.

This clone showed up just a few times. The chain uses TRBV10-3 and TRBJ2-7; D is possibly TRBD1 (6 bases). CDR3 length: 15 residues. The V gene lost 2 bases and the J gene lost 2 bases, with 13 bases spanning the gap. The germline gives CDR1 ENHRY, CDR2 SYGVKD. CDR3 loop: CAISEGVGGPYEQYF. The CDR3 DNA reads as TGTGCCATCAGTGAGGGCGTAGGGGGACCCTACGAGCAGTACTTC.

The chain carries TRBV30 and TRBJ1-1, with D tentatively TRBD1 (5 bases). The germline V gene has CDR1 GTSNPN and CDR2 SVGIG (reference sequence). Trimming took 3 bases from V and 1 from J, leaving 12 bases between them. CDR3 length: 14 amino acids. The CDR3 loop reads CAWSRVRPNTEAFF. The CDR3, as DNA: TGTGCCTGGAGCAGGGTTCGTCCGAACACTGAAGCTTTCTTT. Full variable domain (outside the CDR3, taken from reference TRBV30 and TRBJ1-1): SQTIHQWPATLVQPVGSPLSLECTVEGTSNPNLYWYRQAAGRGLQLLFYSVGIGQISSEVPQNLSASRPQDRQFILSSKKLLLSDSGFYLCAWSRVRPNTEAFFGQGTRLTVV.

The chain combines TRBV4-1 with TRBJ2-3; 9 bases align to TRBD2. V was pared by 6 bases and J by 2 bases, with 6 bases of the junction left unmatched. The CDR3 covers 15 residues. Germline V gene sequence: CDR1 MGHRA, CDR2 YSYEKL. The CDR3 sequence: CASRKLAGVTDTQYF. The CDR3 DNA follows: TGCGCCAGCAGGAAACTAGCGGGTGTCACAGATACGCAGTATTTT.

This CDR3 reads CTSFCRTTGREKLFF. The CDR3, as DNA: TGCACCAGCTTTTGTCGGACGACAGGTCGTGAAAAACTGTTTTTT. This chain links TRBV1 with TRBJ1-4; the table's D call, TRBD1, was not checked against the DNA. TRBV1 is reported as a pseudogene. CDR3 length equals 15 residues.

J is TRBJ1-3 and V is TRBV28; D is perhaps TRBD1 (5 bases). With 6 bases removed from V and 0 bases from J, the gap between germline ends came to 12 bases. This CDR3 spans 15 amino acids. Germline values: CDR1 MDHEN, CDR2 SYDVKM. CDR3 protein: CASRAQGTSGNTIYF. The CDR3 DNA reads TGTGCCAGCAGGGCTCAGGGAACCTCTGGAAACACCATATATTTT.

This clone has only one observation. CDR3 sequence reads: CSATLGHTQYF. In DNA, the CDR3 is TGCAGTGCTACGCTAGGCCATACGCAGTATTTT. J is TRBJ2-3 and V is TRBV20-1; no clear D gene. Trimming cost V 4 bases and J 7 bases, with 9 bases left between them. The CDR3 is made up of 11 amino acids. Germline V gene lookup returns CDR1 DFQATT and CDR2 SNEGSKA (reference sequence).

The V call is TRBV6-5, the J call TRBJ1-5; D may be TRBD1 (6 bases). This CDR3 is 15 amino acids long. The V end was cut by 6 bases, the J end by 3 bases, with 15 bases between. CDR1 and CDR2 (germline): MNHEY, SVGAGI. The CDR3 region is CASREDRWDNQPQHF. CDR3 nucleotides: TGTGCCAGCAGAGAGGACAGATGGGACAATCAGCCCCAGCATTTT.

The chain carries TRBV29-1 and TRBJ1-1, with 10 bases identical to TRBD1. V shed 7 bases, J shed 0 bases, and the junction held 8 bases outside the gene matches. The CDR3 is 15 amino acids. CDR1 and CDR2 (germline): SQVTM, ANQGSEA. The CDR3 reads CSAGQGVLMNTEAFF. For the CDR3, the DNA is TGCAGCGCCGGACAGGGGGTTTTGATGAACACTGAAGCTTTCTTT.

The rearrangement joins TRBV27 to TRBJ2-6; 8 bases map to TRBD1. Per the germline V gene, CDR1 is MNHEY and CDR2 is SMNVEV (reference sequence). This CDR3 spans 16 amino acids. V trimming: 6 bases; J trimming: 0 bases; junction bases outside the gene matches: 4. The DNA for the CDR3 is TGTGCCAGCAGCCCGACAGGGGTCTCTGGGGCCAACGTCCTGACTTTC. Residues: CASSPTGVSGANVLTF.